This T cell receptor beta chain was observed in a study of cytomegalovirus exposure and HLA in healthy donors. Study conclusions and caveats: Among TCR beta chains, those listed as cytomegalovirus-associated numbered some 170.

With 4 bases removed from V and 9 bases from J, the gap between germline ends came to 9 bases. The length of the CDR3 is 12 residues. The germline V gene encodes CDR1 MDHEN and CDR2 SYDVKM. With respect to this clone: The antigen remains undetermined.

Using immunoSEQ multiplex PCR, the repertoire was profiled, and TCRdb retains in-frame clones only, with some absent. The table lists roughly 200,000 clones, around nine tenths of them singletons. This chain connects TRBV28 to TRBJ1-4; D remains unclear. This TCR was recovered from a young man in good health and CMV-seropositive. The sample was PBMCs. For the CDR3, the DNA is TGTGCCAGCAGTTGGGAAGAGAAAAAACTGTTTTTT. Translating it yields CASSWEEKKLFF. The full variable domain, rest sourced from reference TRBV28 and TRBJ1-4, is DVKVTQSSRYLVKRTGEKVFLECVQDMDHENMFWYRQDPGLGLRLIYFSYDVKMKEKGDIPEGYSVSREKKERFSLILESASTNQTSMYLCASSWEEKKLFFGSGTQLSVL.